The text below deals with one TCR beta chain. The data belong to a study of blood T cells in healthy people across ages. Study-level background: T cells yielded about one barcoded beta molecule per two cells through template switching.

Primers used in a second PCR of about 7 to 12 cycles were a sample-barcoded 5' primer and a J-beta primer mix. MiXCR, applied by TCRdb to the 5' RACE reads, yields one record per CDR3 protein. Here the sample spans some 560,000 distinct CDR3 sequences, over 25% being singletons. From germline, CDR1 is DFQATT and CDR2 SNEGSKA (reference sequence). The CDR3 length is 13 residues. V lost 4 bases to trimming and J lost 1 base, with 10 bases between them. These records were also assigned to another study, of T cells of mothers and their children.

The chain combines TRBV20-1 with TRBJ2-5, with D tentatively TRBD2 (6 bases). The sequencing sample was made of blood. This TCR was sampled from a boy younger than 10 in good health. The DNA for the CDR3 is TGCAGTGCTATCGGGGGACCCCAAGAGACCCAGTACTTC. Translating gives CSAIGGPQETQYF.